This T cell receptor (beta chain) emerged from a study of control samples from healthy donors and cancer patients. Measured with immunoSEQ multiplex PCR; TCRdb has only the in-frame clones, and not every one. The table lists fewer than 120,000 clones, 88% of them singletons. Source material: PBMCs. The clonotype originates from a woman aged 55-69 years with lung cancer.

This CDR3 is CASSQDSYYGYTF. DNA for the CDR3: TGTGCCAGCAGCCAGGACAGCTATTATGGCTACACCTTC. The chain has TRBV3-1 (or the pseudogene TRBV3-2) and TRBJ1-2; TRBD1 might be the D (6 bases). V shed 3 bases and J shed 5 bases, with 10 bases lying between them. The CDR3 totals 13 residues. Germline V gives CDR1 LGHDT, CDR2 YNNKEL (reference sequence).